Sequencing of this T cell receptor beta chain was carried out in a study of T-cell reconstitution after alpha-beta-depleted transplantation in children. The CDR3 is made up of 12 amino acids. The ends were cut back, 6 bases at V and 5 bases at J, with 13 bases in the middle. Germline-derived CDR1 and CDR2 are SQVTM and ANQGSEA. This clonotype was counted ten times or more. TCRbeta library preparation incorporated unique molecular identifiers. TCRdb reprocessed the PCR reads via MiXCR and lists one record per CDR3 protein. The sample has around 340,000 distinct CDR3 sequences, 13% seen once. The source was PBMCs, collected from the stem cell graft. The chain has TRBV29-1 and TRBJ1-1, with TRBD1 as a possible D gene (5 bases). This TCR derives from a human donor who donated a stem cell graft to a child with Fanconi anemia. DNA of the CDR3: TGCAGCGTCGGGGCGGGGAGAACTGAAGCTTTCTTT. Protein sequence: CSVGAGRTEAFF.